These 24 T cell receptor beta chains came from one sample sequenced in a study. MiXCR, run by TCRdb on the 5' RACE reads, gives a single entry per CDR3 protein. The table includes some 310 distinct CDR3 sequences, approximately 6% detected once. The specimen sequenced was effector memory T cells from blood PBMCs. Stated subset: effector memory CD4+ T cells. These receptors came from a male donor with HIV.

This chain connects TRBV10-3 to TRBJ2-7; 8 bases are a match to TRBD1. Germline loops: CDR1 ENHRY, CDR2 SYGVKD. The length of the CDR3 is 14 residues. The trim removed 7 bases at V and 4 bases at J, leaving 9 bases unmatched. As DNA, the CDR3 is TGTGCCATCATGACCGGGACAGGTTTTTACGAGCAGTACTTC. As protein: CAIMTGTGFYEQYF.

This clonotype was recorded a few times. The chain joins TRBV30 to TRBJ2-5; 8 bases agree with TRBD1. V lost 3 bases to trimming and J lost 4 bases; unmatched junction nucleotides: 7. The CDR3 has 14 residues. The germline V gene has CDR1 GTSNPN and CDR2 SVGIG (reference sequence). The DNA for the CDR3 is TGTGCCTGGAGGAAAGGACAGGGTGTAGAGACCCAGTACTTC. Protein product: CAWRKGQGVETQYF.

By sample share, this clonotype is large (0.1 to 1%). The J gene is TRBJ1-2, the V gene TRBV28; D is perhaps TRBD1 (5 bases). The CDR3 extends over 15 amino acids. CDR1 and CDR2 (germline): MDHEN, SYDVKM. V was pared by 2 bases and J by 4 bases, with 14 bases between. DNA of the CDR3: TGTGCCAGCAGTTTAGGGGCCCGGGTCGGCTATGGCTACACCTTC. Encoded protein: CASSLGARVGYGYTF.

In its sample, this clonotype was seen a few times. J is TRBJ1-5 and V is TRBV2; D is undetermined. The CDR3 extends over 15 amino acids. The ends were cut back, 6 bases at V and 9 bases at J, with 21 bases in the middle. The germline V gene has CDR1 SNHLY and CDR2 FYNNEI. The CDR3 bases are TGTGCCAGCAGCCAGCTTGGACGGGAAAGTGGGCCCCAGCATTTT. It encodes CASSQLGRESGPQHF. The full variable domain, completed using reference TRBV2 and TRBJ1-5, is EPEVTQTPSHQVTQMGQEVILRCVPISNHLYFYWYRQILGQKVEFLVSFYNNEISEKSEIFDDQFSVERPDGSNFTLKIRSTKLEDSAMYFCASSQLGRESGPQHFGDGTRLSIL.

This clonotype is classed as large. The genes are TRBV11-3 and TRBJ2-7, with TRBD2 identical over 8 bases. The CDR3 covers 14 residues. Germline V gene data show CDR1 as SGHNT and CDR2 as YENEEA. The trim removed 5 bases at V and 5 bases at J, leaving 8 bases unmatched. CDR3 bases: TGTGCCAGCAGCCCCCTCGGGGGGGTCAACGAGCAGTACTTC. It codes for CASSPLGGVNEQYF.

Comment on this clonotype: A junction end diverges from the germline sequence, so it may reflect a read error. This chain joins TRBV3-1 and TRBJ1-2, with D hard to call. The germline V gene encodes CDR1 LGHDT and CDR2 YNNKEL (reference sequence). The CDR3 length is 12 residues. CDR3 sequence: CDSNSEGYGYTF. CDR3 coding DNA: TGTGACAGCAATTCTGAGGGTTATGGCTACACCTTC.

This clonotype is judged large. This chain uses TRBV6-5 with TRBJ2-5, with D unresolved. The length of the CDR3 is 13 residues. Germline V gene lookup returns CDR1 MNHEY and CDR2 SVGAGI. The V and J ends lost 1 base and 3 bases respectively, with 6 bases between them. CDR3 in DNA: TGTGCCAGCAGTTACTACGGCAAAGAGACCCAGTACTTC. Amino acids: CASSYYGKETQYF.

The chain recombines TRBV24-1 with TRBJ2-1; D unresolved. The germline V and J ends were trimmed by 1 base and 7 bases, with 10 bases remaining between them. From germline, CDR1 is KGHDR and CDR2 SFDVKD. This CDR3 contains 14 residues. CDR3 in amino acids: CATSDLCRVNEQFF. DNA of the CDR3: TGTGCCACCAGTGATTTATGTAGGGTTAATGAGCAGTTCTTC.

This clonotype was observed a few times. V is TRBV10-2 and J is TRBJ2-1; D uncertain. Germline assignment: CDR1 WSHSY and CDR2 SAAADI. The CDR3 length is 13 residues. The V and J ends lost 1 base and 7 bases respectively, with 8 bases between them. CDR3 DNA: TGCGCCAGCAGTGAGTATGCCAGGAATGAGCAGTTCTTC. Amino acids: CASSEYARNEQFF.

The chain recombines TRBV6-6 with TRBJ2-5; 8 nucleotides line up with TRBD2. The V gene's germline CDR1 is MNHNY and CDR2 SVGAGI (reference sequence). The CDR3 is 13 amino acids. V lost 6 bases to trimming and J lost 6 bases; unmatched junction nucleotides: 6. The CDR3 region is CASRGLALQTQYF. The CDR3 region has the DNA TGTGCCAGCAGAGGACTAGCCCTCCAGACCCAGTACTTC.

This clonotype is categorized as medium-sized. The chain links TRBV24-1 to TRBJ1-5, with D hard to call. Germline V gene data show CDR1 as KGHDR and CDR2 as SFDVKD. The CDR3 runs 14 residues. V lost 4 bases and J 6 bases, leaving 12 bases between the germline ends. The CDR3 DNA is TGTGCCACCAGTGAAGCAGCGAGCGGTCAGCCCCAGCATTTT. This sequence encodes CATSEAASGQPQHF.

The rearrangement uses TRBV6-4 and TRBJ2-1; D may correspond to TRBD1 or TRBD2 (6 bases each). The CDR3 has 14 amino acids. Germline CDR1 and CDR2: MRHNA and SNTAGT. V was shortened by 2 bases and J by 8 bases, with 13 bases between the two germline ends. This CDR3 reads CASSDLSGGDEQFF. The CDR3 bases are TGTGCCAGCAGTGACCTCTCCGGGGGCGATGAGCAGTTCTTC.

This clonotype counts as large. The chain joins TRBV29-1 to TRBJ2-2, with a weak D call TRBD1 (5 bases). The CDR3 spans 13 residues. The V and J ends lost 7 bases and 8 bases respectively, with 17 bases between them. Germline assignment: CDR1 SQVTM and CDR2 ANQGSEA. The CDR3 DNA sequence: TGCAGCGCTCGTGGGGCCCCAGGTGGGGAGCTGTTTTTT. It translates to CSARGAPGGELFF.

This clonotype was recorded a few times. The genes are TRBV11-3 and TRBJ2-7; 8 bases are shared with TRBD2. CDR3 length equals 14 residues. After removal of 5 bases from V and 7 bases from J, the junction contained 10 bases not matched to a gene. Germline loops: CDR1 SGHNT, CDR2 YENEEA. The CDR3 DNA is TGTGCCAGCAGCCCCCGGGGGGGTAGCAGGGAGCAGTACTTC. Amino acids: CASSPRGGSREQYF.

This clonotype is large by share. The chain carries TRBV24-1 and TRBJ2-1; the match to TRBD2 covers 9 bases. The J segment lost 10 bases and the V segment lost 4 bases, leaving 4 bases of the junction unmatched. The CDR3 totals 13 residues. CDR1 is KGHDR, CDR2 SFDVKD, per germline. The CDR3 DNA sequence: TGTGCCACCAGTGACATGACTAGCGGAGAGCAGTTCTTC. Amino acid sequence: CATSDMTSGEQFF.

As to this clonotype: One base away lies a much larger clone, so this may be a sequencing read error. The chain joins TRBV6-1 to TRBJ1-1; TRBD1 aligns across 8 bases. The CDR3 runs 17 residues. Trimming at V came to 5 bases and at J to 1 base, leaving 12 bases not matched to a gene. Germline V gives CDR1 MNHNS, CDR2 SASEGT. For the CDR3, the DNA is TGTGCCAGCAGTACCCGGGACAGGCTTTACGGGAACACTGAAGCTTTCTTT. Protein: CASSTRDRLYGNTEAFF.

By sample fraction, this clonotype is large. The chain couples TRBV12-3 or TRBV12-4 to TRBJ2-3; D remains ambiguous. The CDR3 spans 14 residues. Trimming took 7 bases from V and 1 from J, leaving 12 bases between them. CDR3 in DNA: TGTGCCAGCACCAAAGTCGCTGGCACAGATACGCAGTATTTT. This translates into CASTKVAGTDTQYF.

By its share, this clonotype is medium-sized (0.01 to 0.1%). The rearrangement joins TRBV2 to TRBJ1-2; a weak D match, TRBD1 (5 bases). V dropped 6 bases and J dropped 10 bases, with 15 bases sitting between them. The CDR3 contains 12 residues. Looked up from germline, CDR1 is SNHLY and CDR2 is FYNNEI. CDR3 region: CASRAGLAPYTF. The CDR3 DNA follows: TGTGCCAGCAGGGCGGGGCTTGCCCCCTACACCTTC.

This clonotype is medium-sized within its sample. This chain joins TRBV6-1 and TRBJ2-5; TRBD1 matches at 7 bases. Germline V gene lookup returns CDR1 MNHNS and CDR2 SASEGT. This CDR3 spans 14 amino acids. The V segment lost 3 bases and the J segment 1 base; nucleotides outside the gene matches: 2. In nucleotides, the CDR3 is TGTGCCAGCAGTGATGGACAGGTCCAAGAGACCCAGTACTTC. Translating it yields CASSDGQVQETQYF.

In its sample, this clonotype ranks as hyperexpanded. CDR3 loop: CASSSRAGGQGNTQYF. The CDR3, as DNA: TGTGCCAGCAGCTCAAGAGCGGGAGGCCAGGGGAATACGCAGTATTTT. The V and J genes are TRBV7-2 and TRBJ2-3; TRBD2 aligns across 9 bases. The CDR3 is made up of 16 amino acids. Unmatched junction bases numbered 12, after V lost 4 bases and J lost 7 bases. Per the germline V gene, CDR1 is SGHTA and CDR2 is FQGNSA.

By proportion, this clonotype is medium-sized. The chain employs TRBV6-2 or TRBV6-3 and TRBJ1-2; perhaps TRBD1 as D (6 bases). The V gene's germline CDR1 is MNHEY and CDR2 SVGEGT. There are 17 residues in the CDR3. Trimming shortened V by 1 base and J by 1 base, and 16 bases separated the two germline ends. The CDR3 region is CASSYLRRTDYNYGYTF. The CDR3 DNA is TGTGCCAGCAGTTACTTGAGGAGGACAGACTATAACTATGGCTACACCTTC.

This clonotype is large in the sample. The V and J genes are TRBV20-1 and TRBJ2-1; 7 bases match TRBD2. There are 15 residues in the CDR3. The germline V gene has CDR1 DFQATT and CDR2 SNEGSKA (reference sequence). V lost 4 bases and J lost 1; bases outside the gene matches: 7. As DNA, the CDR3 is TGCAGTGCTATTCGGGACTATTTTTCCTACAATGAGCAGTTCTTC. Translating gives CSAIRDYFSYNEQFF.

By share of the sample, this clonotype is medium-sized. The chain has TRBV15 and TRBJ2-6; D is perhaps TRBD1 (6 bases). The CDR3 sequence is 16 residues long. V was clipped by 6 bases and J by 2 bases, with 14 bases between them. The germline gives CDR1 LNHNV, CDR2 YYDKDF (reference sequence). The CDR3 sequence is CATRDSQGTGANVLTF. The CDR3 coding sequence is TGTGCCACCAGGGACAGCCAAGGAACTGGGGCCAACGTCCTGACTTTC.

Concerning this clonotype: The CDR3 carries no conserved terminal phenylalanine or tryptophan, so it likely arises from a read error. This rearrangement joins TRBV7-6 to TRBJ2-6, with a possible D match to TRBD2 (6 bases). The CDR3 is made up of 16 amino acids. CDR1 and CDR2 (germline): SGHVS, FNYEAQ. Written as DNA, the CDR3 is TGTGTCAGCAGCCTGGGGACTGCCTCTGGGGCCAACGTCCTGACTTAC. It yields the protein CVSSLGTASGANVLTY.